The 24 T cell receptor beta chains in this list originate from one sample, sequenced in a study of T cell responses to AZD1222 COVID-19 vaccine. Sequencing was performed with immunoSEQ multiplex PCR; in TCRdb, only in-frame clones are kept and a portion is missing. The profile covers around 150,000 clones, with more than 85% appearing a single time and 1.5% to 2% taken by the ten largest. The material was peripheral blood, obtained on day 0 of AZD1222 vaccination. All receptors derive from an adult in good health.

J is TRBJ1-6 and V is TRBV4-3; D is undetermined. V was trimmed by 4 bases and J by 0 bases, leaving 4 bases between them. CDR1 is LGHNA and CDR2 is YSLEER in the germline V gene. There are 14 residues in the CDR3. As DNA, the CDR3 is TGCGCCAGCAGCCTTCGCTCCTATAATTCACCCCTCCACTTT. This gives the protein CASSLRSYNSPLHF.

The J gene is TRBJ2-3, the V gene TRBV7-3; D might be TRBD2 (5 bases). Germline V gene data show CDR1 as SGHTA and CDR2 as FQGTGA. V dropped 5 bases and J dropped 5 bases, with 11 bases sitting between them. The CDR3 covers 13 residues. CDR3 loop: CASSPAGQDTQYF. CDR3 in DNA: TGTGCCAGCAGCCCTGCGGGTCAAGATACGCAGTATTTT.

The rearrangement joins TRBV7-9 to TRBJ1-2; D call uncertain. In germline, CDR1 is SEHNR, CDR2 FQNEAQ (reference sequence). V lost 1 base, J lost 4 bases, and 13 bases lay in between. CDR3 length: 15 residues. Here the CDR3 DNA reads TGTGCCAGCAGCTTAGGCTCAGTCAGGACCTATGGCTACACCTTC. Translation: CASSLGSVRTYGYTF.

This chain joins TRBV4-3 and TRBJ1-4; no firm D call. Germline V lookup: CDR1 LGHNA, CDR2 YSLEER. The CDR3 has 15 residues. V was pared by 0 bases and J by 8 bases, with 13 bases between. The CDR3 sequence is CASSQDLTLGEKLFF. For the CDR3, the DNA is TGCGCCAGCAGCCAAGATCTGACCCTGGGCGAAAAACTGTTTTTT.

The V gene is TRBV9, the J gene TRBJ1-2, with D perhaps TRBD1 (5 bases). Germline CDR1 reads SGDLS; CDR2 reads YYNGEE. The CDR3 contains 15 residues. V was clipped by 5 bases and J by 3 bases, with 17 bases between them. The CDR3 DNA follows: TGTGCCAGCAGTCGGGGCGGGGGAGCGGACTATGGCTACACCTTC. This gives the protein CASSRGGGADYGYTF.

The chain carries TRBV19 and TRBJ2-1; a possible D gene is TRBD2 (5 bases). Trimming took 7 bases from V and 0 from J, leaving 10 bases between them. The CDR3 is 14 amino acids. Germline V gives CDR1 LNHDA, CDR2 SQIVND (reference sequence). The CDR3 is CASTGLPSYNEQFF. Here the CDR3 DNA reads TGTGCCAGTACCGGACTCCCCTCCTACAATGAGCAGTTCTTC.

V gene TRBV6-1 combines with J gene TRBJ1-3, with no clear D. This CDR3 comprises 14 residues. Trimming took off 3 bases at V and 2 bases at J, with 8 bases between the two ends. The germline CDR1 and CDR2 sequences are MNHNS and SASEGT. The DNA of the CDR3 is TGTGCCAGCAGTGATGCAGGTACTGGAAACACCATATATTTT. It is translated as CASSDAGTGNTIYF.

V usage is TRBV4-3 and J usage is TRBJ1-4; 9 bases agree with TRBD1. CDR1 is LGHNA, CDR2 YSLEER, per germline. V was pared by 5 bases and J by 5 bases, with 9 bases of the junction left unmatched. The CDR3 spans 16 residues. DNA of the CDR3: TGCGCCAGCAGCGGGCGAGGGGACAGGGCGAATGAAAAACTGTTTTTT. It specifies CASSGRGDRANEKLFF.

This clone was recorded only once. The chain combines TRBV18 with TRBJ1-3; TRBD1 matches 8 bases. Looked up from germline, CDR1 is KGHSH and CDR2 is LQKENI. CDR3 length: 17 amino acids. V trimming: 3 bases; J trimming: 2 bases; junction bases outside the gene matches: 9. The CDR3 sequence: CASSPINGQGPGNTIYF. The CDR3 coding sequence is TGTGCCAGCTCACCCATAAACGGACAGGGTCCTGGAAACACCATATATTTT.

The chain has TRBV25-1 and TRBJ2-1; no definite D call. The V gene's germline CDR1 is MGHDK and CDR2 SYGVNS. Trimming shortened V by 6 bases and J by 1 base, and 16 bases separated the two germline ends. The CDR3 is 16 amino acids. In DNA, the CDR3 is TGTGCCAGCAGCCCCCAGGTCGCCCGGTCCTACAATGAGCAGTTCTTC. It translates to CASSPQVARSYNEQFF.

This clone was counted once. DNA of the CDR3: TGTGCCTGGAGACTAGCGGGATCCTACAATGAGCAGTTCTTC. This encodes CAWRLAGSYNEQFF. V usage is TRBV30 and J usage is TRBJ2-1; TRBD2 matches 10 bases. Losses at the gene ends were 3 bases for V and 1 base for J; bases not matched to a gene: 0. CDR3 size: 14 residues. Germline CDR1 and CDR2: GTSNPN and SVGIG (reference sequence).

CDR3 sequence: CASSQGPGGQPQHF. CDR3 sequence (DNA): TGTGCCAGCAGCCAAGGGCCAGGGGGGCAGCCCCAGCATTTT. V usage is TRBV14 and J usage is TRBJ1-5; 7 bases match TRBD1. In germline, CDR1 is SGHDN, CDR2 FVKESK. V trimming: 1 base; J trimming: 7 bases; junction bases outside the gene matches: 4. CDR3 length: 14 residues. The variable domain in full, with the rest retrieved from reference TRBV14 and TRBJ1-5, is EAGVTQFPSHSVIEKGQTVTLRCDPISGHDNLYWYRRVMGKEIKFLLHFVKESKQDESGMPNNRFLAERTGGTYSTLKVQPAELEDSGVYFCASSQGPGGQPQHFGDGTRLSIL.

The rearrangement uses TRBV18 and TRBJ1-3; D may be TRBD1 (5 bases). Germline loops: CDR1 KGHSH, CDR2 LQKENI. This CDR3 is 15 amino acids long. Trimming removed 3 bases from V and 0 bases from J, with 9 bases in between. The CDR3 loop reads CASSPGTDSGNTIYF. The CDR3, as DNA: TGTGCCAGCTCACCGGGGACGGACTCTGGAAACACCATATATTTT.

V gene TRBV7-3 combines with J gene TRBJ2-5, with D perhaps TRBD2 (5 bases). This CDR3 is 13 amino acids long. Germline lookup yields CDR1 SGHTA and CDR2 FQGTGA. V was clipped by 0 bases and J by 3 bases, with 5 bases between them. CDR3: CASSLTREETQYF. CDR3 in DNA: TGTGCCAGCAGCTTAACGCGGGAAGAGACCCAGTACTTC.

The V call is TRBV30, the J call TRBJ1-3; unclear D gene. This CDR3 has 17 residues. Germline values: CDR1 GTSNPN, CDR2 SVGIG (reference sequence). V was trimmed by 0 bases and J by 0 bases, leaving 15 bases between them. CDR3 sequence: CAWSVRQADLSGNTIYF. CDR3 nucleotide sequence: TGTGCCTGGAGTGTCAGGCAGGCCGACCTCTCTGGAAACACCATATATTTT.

This clone has just a few counts. The gene calls are TRBV10-1 and TRBJ1-2; the D is unclear. This CDR3 is built from 13 residues. Germline lookup yields CDR1 WNHNN and CDR2 SYGVQD (reference sequence). With 6 bases removed from V and 10 bases from J, the gap between germline ends came to 18 bases. DNA of the CDR3: TGCGCCAGCAGGGTCAGCTCTCGTGTCGACTACACCTTC. As protein: CASRVSSRVDYTF.

The rearrangement uses TRBV3-1 (or the pseudogene TRBV3-2) and TRBJ1-6; TRBD1 might be the D (6 bases). Germline V gene data show CDR1 as LGHDT and CDR2 as YNNKEL (reference sequence). The V gene lost 0 bases and the J gene lost 8 bases, with 17 bases spanning the gap. This CDR3 comprises 17 residues. The CDR3 nucleotides are TGTGCCAGCAGCCAAGATTTTCGGCGGGCAGGGGATTCACCCCTCCACTTT. Translating it yields CASSQDFRRAGDSPLHF.

This chain uses TRBV3-1 (or the pseudogene TRBV3-2) with TRBJ1-2; 8 positions agree with TRBD1. The V and J ends lost 1 base and 8 bases, in that order; junction bases with no gene match: 12. The CDR3 is 16 residues long. Germline loops: CDR1 LGHDT, CDR2 YNNKEL (reference sequence). The CDR3, as DNA: TGTGCCAGCAGCCAAGCTGGACAGGGTCGGTCGAGGGGCTACACCTTC. This sequence encodes CASSQAGQGRSRGYTF.

The chain uses TRBV5-4 and TRBJ1-1; perhaps TRBD1 as D (5 bases). Germline V gene lookup returns CDR1 SGHNT and CDR2 YYREEE (reference sequence). This CDR3 spans 16 amino acids. V was trimmed by 0 bases and J by 1 base, leaving 13 bases between them. This chain's CDR3 is CASSLGPQGGNTEAFF. The CDR3 DNA reads TGTGCCAGCAGCTTGGGGCCTCAGGGTGGGAACACTGAAGCTTTCTTT.

V is TRBV7-3 and J is TRBJ1-1; D call uncertain. V was cut by 0 bases and J by 1 base, with 6 bases left in between. Germline-derived CDR1 and CDR2 are SGHTA and FQGTGA. The CDR3 spans 14 residues. The CDR3 here is CASSLTAQNTEAFF. The CDR3 DNA reads as TGTGCCAGCAGCTTAACTGCTCAGAACACTGAAGCTTTCTTT.

The genes are TRBV29-1 and TRBJ2-2; D unresolved. The V gene lost 3 bases and the J gene lost 6 bases, with 8 bases spanning the gap. In germline, CDR1 is SQVTM, CDR2 ANQGSEA. The CDR3 is 12 amino acids. CDR3 protein: CSVELAPGELFF. The CDR3 nucleotides are TGCAGCGTTGAGTTGGCCCCCGGGGAGCTGTTTTTT.

This clone appeared a single time. The V gene is TRBV19, the J gene TRBJ2-7; D possibly matches TRBD1 or TRBD2 (5 bases each). Germline V lookup: CDR1 LNHDA, CDR2 SQIVND (reference sequence). The length of the CDR3 is 16 residues. The V and J ends lost 5 bases and 2 bases respectively, with 19 bases between them. The CDR3 region is CASSDPGTRMAYEQYF. In DNA form, the CDR3 reads TGTGCCAGTAGTGATCCCGGGACCCGTATGGCCTACGAGCAGTACTTC.

The chain is built from TRBV28 and TRBJ1-1; D is uncertain. The CDR3 consists of 12 residues. The germline CDR1 and CDR2 sequences are MDHEN and SYDVKM. The V end lost 8 bases, the J end lost 0 bases, and 7 bases lay between the germline ends. In DNA form, the CDR3 reads TGTGCCAGCCTTAGATTGAACACTGAAGCTTTCTTT. Its protein product is CASLRLNTEAFF. The whole variable domain, filled in from reference TRBV28 and TRBJ1-1, reads DVKVTQSSRYLVKRTGEKVFLECVQDMDHENMFWYRQDPGLGLRLIYFSYDVKMKEKGDIPEGYSVSREKKERFSLILESASTNQTSMYLCASLRLNTEAFFGQGTRLTVV.

The chain links TRBV30 to TRBJ2-3, with D possibly matching TRBD1 (6 bases). CDR3 size: 15 residues. V was shortened by 0 bases and J by 6 bases, with 16 bases between the two germline ends. The germline V gene encodes CDR1 GTSNPN and CDR2 SVGIG (reference sequence). The CDR3 DNA reads as TGTGCCTGGAGTGTTCTAGGCAGGGGAGCTGATACGCAGTATTTT. It specifies CAWSVLGRGADTQYF.